This TCR beta chain was obtained from a study of control samples from healthy donors and cancer patients. The protocol was immunoSEQ multiplex PCR, while the TCRdb copy is restricted to in-frame clones and leaves out a portion. The data show approximately 7,000 clones, with more than 70% seen just once and 16% held by the top ten. CDR3 length: 14 residues. The V end was cut by 5 bases, the J end by 4 bases, with 12 bases between. The V gene's germline CDR1 is MNHEY and CDR2 SVGEGT. The sequenced material came from formalin-fixed, paraffin-embedded tissue. The source is a male donor with melanoma. The chain carries TRBV6-2 or TRBV6-3 and TRBJ2-1; tentatively, D is TRBD1 (5 bases). This chain's CDR3 is CASSQGYGYNEQFF. CDR3 bases: TGTGCCAGCAGTCAGGGCTATGGTTACAATGAGCAGTTCTTC.